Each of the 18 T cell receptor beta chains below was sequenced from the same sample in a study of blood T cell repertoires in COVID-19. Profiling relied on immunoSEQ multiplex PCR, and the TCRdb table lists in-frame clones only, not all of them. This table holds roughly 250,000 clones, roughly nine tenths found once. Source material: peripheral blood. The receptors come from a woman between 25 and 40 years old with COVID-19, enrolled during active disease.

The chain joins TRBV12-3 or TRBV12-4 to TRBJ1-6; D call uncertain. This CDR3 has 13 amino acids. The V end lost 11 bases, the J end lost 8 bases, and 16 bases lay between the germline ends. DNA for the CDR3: TGTGCCTCCCAGCGAGGGAGGGATTCACCCCTCCACTTT. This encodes CASQRGRDSPLHF.

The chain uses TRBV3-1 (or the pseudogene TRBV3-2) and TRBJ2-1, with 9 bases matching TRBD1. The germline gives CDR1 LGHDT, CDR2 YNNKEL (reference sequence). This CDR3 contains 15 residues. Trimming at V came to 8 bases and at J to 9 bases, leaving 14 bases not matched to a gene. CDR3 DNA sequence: TGTGCCAGCGTTGGGACAGGGAGTAAGTACGGTGAGCAGTTCTTC. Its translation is CASVGTGSKYGEQFF.

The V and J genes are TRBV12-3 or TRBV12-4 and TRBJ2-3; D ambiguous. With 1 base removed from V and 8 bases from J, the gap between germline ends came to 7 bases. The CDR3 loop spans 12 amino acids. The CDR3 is CASSLVAGTQYF. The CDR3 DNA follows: TGTGCCAGCAGTTTAGTGGCAGGTACGCAGTATTTT.

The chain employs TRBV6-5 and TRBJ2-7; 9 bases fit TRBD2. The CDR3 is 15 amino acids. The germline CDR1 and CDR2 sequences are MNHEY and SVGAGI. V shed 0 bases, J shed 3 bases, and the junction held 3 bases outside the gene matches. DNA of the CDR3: TGTGCCAGCAGTTACTCCTCAGCGGGGGGCTACGAGCAGTACTTC. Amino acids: CASSYSSAGGYEQYF.

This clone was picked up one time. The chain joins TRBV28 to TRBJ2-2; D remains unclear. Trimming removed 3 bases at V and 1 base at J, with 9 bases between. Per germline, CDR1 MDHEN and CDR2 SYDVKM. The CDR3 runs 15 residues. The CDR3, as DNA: TGTGCCAGCAGTTTTTTTGCAGGGAACACCGGGGAGCTGTTTTTT. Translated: CASSFFAGNTGELFF.

For the CDR3, the DNA is TGTGCCAGCAGCGCGTCAGGGCACTCCTACAATGAGCAGTTCTTC. This sequence encodes CASSASGHSYNEQFF. V gene TRBV9 combines with J gene TRBJ2-1; the D gene is possibly TRBD1 (5 bases). Germline CDR1 SGDLS, CDR2 YYNGEE. The CDR3 sequence is 15 residues long. The germline V and J ends were trimmed by 3 bases and 0 bases, with 10 bases remaining between them.

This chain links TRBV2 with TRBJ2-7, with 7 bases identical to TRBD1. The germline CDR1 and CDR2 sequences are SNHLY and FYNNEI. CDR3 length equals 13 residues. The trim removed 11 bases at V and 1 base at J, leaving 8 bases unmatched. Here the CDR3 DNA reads TGTGCCGGAAGACAGGGATGGTCCTACGAGCAGTACTTC. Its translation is CAGRQGWSYEQYF.

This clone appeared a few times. The CDR3 DNA sequence: TGCGCCAGCAGCCAAGGTCATAGCCTCCGGGATTCACCCCTCCACTTT. Translating it yields CASSQGHSLRDSPLHF. The chain couples TRBV4-1 to TRBJ1-6, with D hard to call. Germline CDR1 reads MGHRA; CDR2 reads YSYEKL. This CDR3 is built from 16 residues. Trimming left V 1 base short and J 8 bases short, with 15 bases between.

DNA for the CDR3: TGTGCCAGCAAGAGACAGGGGGCCCCCGGGGAGCTGTTTTTT. Translating it yields CASKRQGAPGELFF. This chain uses TRBV2 with TRBJ2-2, with 10 positions matching TRBD1. This CDR3 has 14 amino acids. The V and J ends lost 7 bases and 6 bases, in that order; junction bases with no gene match: 5. Per the germline V gene, CDR1 is SNHLY and CDR2 is FYNNEI.

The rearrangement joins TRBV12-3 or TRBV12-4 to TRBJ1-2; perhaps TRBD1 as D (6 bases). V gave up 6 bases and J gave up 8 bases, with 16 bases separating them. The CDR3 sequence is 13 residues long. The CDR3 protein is CASSPAGERGYTF. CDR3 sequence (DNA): TGTGCCAGCAGCCCTGCAGGGGAAAGAGGCTACACCTTC.

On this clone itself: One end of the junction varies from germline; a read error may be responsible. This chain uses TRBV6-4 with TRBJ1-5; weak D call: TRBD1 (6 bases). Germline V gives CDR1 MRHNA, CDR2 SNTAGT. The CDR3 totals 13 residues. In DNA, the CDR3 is TGTGCCAGCAGTGTCAGGGGTTCGACTCCCCGGCATTTT. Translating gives CASSVRGSTPRHF.

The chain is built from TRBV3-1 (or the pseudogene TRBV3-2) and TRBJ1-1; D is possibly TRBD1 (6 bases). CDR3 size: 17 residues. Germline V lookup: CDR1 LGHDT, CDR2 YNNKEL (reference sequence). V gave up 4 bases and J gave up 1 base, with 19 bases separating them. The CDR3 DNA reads TGTGCCAGCAGCCCCTCGGACAGATACGGTCCGAACACTGAAGCTTTCTTT. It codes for CASSPSDRYGPNTEAFF.

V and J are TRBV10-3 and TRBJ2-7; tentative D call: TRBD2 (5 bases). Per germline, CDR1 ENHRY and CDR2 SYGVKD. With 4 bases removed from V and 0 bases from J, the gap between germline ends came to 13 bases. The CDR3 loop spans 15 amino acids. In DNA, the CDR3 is TGTGCCATCAGTGGGGGAGTTATGCCCTCCTACGAGCAGTACTTC. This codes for CAISGGVMPSYEQYF.

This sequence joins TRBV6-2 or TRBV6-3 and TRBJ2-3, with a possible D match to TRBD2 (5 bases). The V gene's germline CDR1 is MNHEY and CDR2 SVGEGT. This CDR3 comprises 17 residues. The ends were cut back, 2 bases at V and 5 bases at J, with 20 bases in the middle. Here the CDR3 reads CASSYPLVPASEDTQYF. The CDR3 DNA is TGTGCCAGCAGTTACCCACTAGTTCCTGCATCTGAAGATACGCAGTATTTT.

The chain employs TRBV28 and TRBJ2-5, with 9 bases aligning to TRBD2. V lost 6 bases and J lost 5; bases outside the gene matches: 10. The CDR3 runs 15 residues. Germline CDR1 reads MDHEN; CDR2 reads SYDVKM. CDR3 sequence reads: CASSSAGGRGETQYF. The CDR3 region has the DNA TGTGCCAGCAGCTCGGCGGGGGGGAGAGGGGAGACCCAGTACTTC.

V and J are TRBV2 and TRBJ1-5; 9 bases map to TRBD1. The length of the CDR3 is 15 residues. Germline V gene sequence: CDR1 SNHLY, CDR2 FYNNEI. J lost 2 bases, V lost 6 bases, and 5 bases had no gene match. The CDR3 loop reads CASSARTGGNQPQHF. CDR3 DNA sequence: TGTGCCAGCAGCGCCCGGACAGGGGGCAATCAGCCCCAGCATTTT.

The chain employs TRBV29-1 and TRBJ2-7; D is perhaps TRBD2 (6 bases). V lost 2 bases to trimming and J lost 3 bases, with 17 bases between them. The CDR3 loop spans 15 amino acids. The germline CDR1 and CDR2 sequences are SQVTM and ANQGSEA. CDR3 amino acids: CSVESWGTVGYEQYF. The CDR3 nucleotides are TGCAGCGTTGAATCGTGGGGGACTGTCGGCTACGAGCAGTACTTC.

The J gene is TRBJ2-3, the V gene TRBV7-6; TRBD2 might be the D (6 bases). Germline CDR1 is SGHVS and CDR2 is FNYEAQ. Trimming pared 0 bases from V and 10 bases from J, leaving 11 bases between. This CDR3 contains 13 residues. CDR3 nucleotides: TGTGCCAGCAGCTTAGCCGGGAGCGTGGCGCAGTATTTT. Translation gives CASSLAGSVAQYF.